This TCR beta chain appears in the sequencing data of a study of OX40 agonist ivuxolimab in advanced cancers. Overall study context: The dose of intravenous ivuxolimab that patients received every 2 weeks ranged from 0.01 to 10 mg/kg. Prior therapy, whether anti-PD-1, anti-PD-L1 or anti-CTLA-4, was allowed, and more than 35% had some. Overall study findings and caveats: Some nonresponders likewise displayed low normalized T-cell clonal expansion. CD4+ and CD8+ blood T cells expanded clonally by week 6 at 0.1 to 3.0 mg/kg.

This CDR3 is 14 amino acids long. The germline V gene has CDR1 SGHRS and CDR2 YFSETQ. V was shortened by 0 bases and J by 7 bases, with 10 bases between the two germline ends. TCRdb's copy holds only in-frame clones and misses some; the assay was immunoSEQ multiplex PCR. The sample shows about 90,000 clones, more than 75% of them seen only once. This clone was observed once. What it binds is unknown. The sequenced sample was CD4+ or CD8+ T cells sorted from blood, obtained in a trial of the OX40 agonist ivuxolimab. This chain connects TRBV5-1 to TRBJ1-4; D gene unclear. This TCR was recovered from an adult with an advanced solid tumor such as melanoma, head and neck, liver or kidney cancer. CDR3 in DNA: TGCGCCAGCAGCTTGGGCCCCGGAAGTGAAAAACTGTTTTTT. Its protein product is CASSLGPGSEKLFF.